This T cell receptor beta chain was sequenced for a study of T cell responses to AZD1222 COVID-19 vaccine. Overall study results and limits: Reportedly, nearly half the spike-specific TCRs target unmutated variant regions. Donors were chiefly white British, with a greater number of females, and clonal diversity was perhaps underestimated.

As concerns this clone: Its antigen is not identified.

Only in-frame clones appear in the TCRdb table, and some are missing; sequencing was by immunoSEQ multiplex PCR. The sample carries 160,000 or so clones, about 90% recorded once. Germline CDR1 reads LGHDT; CDR2 reads YNNKEL (reference sequence). The CDR3 has 14 residues. V dropped 1 base and J dropped 3 bases, with 10 bases sitting between them. The sample here was peripheral blood, taken on day 0 of MenACWY control vaccination. This TCR derives from an adult in good health. The chain couples TRBV3-1 (or the pseudogene TRBV3-2) to TRBJ2-7; the D gene could be TRBD1 or TRBD2 (6 bases each). The CDR3 spells CASSQGGAHYEQYF. In DNA form, the CDR3 reads TGTGCCAGCAGCCAAGGGGGGGCCCACTACGAGCAGTACTTC.